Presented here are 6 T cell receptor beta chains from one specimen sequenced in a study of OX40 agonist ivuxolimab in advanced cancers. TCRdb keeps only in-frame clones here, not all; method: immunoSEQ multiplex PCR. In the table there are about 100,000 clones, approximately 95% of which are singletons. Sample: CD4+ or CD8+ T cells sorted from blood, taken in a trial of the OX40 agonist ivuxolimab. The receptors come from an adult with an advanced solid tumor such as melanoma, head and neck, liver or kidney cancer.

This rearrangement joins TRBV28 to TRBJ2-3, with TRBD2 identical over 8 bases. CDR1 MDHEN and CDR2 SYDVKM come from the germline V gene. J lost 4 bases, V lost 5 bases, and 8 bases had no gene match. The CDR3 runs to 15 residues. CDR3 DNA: TGTGCCAGCAGTACGGCGGGAGGACAAGCAGATACGCAGTATTTT. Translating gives CASSTAGGQADTQYF. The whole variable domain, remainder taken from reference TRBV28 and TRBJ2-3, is DVKVTQSSRYLVKRTGEKVFLECVQDMDHENMFWYRQDPGLGLRLIYFSYDVKMKEKGDIPEGYSVSREKKERFSLILESASTNQTSMYLCASSTAGGQADTQYFGPGTRLTVL.

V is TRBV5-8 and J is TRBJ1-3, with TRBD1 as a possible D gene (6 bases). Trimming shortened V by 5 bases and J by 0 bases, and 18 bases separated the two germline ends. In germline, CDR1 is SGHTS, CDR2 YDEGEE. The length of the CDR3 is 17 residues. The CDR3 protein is CASSSQGLDSSGNTIYF. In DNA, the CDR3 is TGTGCCAGCAGTTCCCAGGGGCTGGATAGCTCTGGAAACACCATATATTTT.

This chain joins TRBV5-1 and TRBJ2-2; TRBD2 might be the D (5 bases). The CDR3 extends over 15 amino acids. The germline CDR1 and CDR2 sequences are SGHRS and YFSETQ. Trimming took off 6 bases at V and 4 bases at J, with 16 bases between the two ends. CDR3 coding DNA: TGCGCCAGCAATCCGGGCCCCAGCGGCACCGGGGAGCTGTTTTTT. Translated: CASNPGPSGTGELFF. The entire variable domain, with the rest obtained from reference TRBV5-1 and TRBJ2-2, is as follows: KAGVTQTPRYLIKTRGQQVTLSCSPISGHRSVSWYQQTPGQGLQFLFEYFSETQRNKGNFPGRFSGRQFSNSRSEMNVSTLELGDSALYLCASNPGPSGTGELFFGEGSRLTVL.

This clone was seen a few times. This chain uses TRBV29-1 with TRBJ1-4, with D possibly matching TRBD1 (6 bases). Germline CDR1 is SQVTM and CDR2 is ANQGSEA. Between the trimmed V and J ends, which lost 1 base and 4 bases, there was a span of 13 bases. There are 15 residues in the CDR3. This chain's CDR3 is CSVEGDGQSNEKLFF. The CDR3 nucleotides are TGCAGCGTTGAAGGTGACGGACAGAGTAATGAAAAACTGTTTTTT.

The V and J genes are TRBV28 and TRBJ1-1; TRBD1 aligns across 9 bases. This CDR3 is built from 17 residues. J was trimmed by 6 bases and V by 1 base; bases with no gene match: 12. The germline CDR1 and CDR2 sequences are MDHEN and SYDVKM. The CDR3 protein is CASSLSPLTGGMPEAFF. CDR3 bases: TGTGCCAGCAGTTTATCTCCCCTGACAGGGGGAATGCCTGAAGCTTTCTTT.

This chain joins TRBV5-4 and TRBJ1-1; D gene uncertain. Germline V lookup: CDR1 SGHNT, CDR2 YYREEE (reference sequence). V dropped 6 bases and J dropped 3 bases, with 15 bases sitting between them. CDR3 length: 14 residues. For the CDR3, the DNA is TGTGCCAGCAACCGCCGCAACGGGGACACTGAAGCTTTCTTT. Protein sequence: CASNRRNGDTEAFF.